The clone carrying this T cell receptor beta chain was seen more than once but under ten times. This specimen belongs to a study of OX40 agonist ivuxolimab in advanced cancers. CDR3 length equals 17 residues. The repertoire was sequenced with immunoSEQ multiplex PCR; TCRdb's copy has only in-frame clones and lacks some. The table includes tens of thousands of clones, roughly 85% detected once. The chain employs TRBV12-1 and TRBJ2-7. TRBV12-1 is given as a pseudogene. This sequence was found in an adult with an advanced solid tumor such as melanoma, head and neck, liver or kidney cancer. Sequences were derived from CD4+ or CD8+ T cells sorted from blood, sampled in a trial of the OX40 agonist ivuxolimab. CDR3 loop: CASSFGAYRGPAYEQYF. CDR3 nucleotides: TGTGCCAGCAGCTTTGGCGCCTATCGGGGGCCCGCCTACGAGCAGTACTTC.